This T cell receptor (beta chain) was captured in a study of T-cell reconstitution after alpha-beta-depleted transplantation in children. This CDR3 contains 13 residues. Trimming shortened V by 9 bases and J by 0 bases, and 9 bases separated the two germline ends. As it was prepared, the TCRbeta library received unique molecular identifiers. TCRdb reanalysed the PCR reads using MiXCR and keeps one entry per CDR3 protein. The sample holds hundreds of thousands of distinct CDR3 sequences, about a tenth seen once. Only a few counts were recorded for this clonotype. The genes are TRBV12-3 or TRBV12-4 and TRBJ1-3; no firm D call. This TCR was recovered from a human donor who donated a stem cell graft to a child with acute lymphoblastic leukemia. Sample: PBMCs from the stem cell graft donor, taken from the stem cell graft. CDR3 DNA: TGTGCCAGTTCCAGTAGCTCTGGAAACACCATATATTTT. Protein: CASSSSSGNTIYF.